This T cell receptor (beta chain) was captured in a study of PD-1 blockade in mismatch repair-deficient tumors. Study context: Patients had eleven to twelve mismatch repair-deficient cancer types, all previously treated and progressing.

Every patient had mismatch repair deficiency by PCR or immunohistochemistry. Trimming left V 4 bases short and J 2 bases short, with 12 bases between. Germline V lookup: CDR1 SGHTS, CDR2 YDEGEE. The length of the CDR3 is 15 residues. The repertoire was sequenced with immunoSEQ multiplex PCR; TCRdb's copy has only in-frame clones and lacks some. The sample records just under 80,000 clones, 80% to 90% being singletons. As to this clone: The antigen remains undetermined.

Study results and caveats: Tumor-resident clones, often undetectable pretreatment in blood, expanded then contracted after pembrolizumab.

Specimen: peripheral blood, collected 44 weeks after starting pembrolizumab. The clonotype originates from an adult with mismatch repair-deficient cancer. The chain recombines TRBV5-8 with TRBJ2-2; possible D gene TRBD1, 6 bases. In DNA, the CDR3 is TGTGCCAGCAGCAGGGACATTCGTAACACCGGGGAGCTGTTTTTT. This codes for CASSRDIRNTGELFF. The whole variable domain, remainder taken from reference TRBV5-8 and TRBJ2-2, is EAGVTQSPTHLIKTRGQQATLRCSPISGHTSVYWYQQALGLGLQFLLWYDEGEERNRGNFPPRFSGRQFPNYSSELNVNALELEDSALYLCASSRDIRNTGELFFGEGSRLTVL.